This T cell receptor beta chain was recorded in a study of blood T cell repertoires in COVID-19. Study information: Donors in the United States, Italy and Spain gave samples during acute or convalescent COVID-19. T cells, B-cell-depleted T cells, or PBMCs supplied cDNA or gDNA.

Authors' methods: Estimates of nucleated cell counts were drawn from the amplification of reference gene primers. Here immunoSEQ multiplex PCR was the method, and the copy in TCRdb shows in-frame clones only, minus some. V, J and clone size reflect that table, while D and trimming were determined from the DNA. The sample shows 100,000 to 150,000 clones, 88% of them seen only once. The sample was peripheral blood. This sequence originates from a man aged 45-65 years with acute or convalescent COVID-19.

This CDR3 is CAWRPVGQGAQPQHF. The CDR3 DNA follows: TGTGCCTGGAGACCCGTCGGACAGGGAGCTCAGCCCCAGCATTTT. The rearrangement uses TRBV30 and TRBJ1-5; 8 nucleotides align to TRBD1. Trimming removed 3 bases from V and 6 bases from J; junction bases left unmatched: 10. CDR3 size: 15 residues. The germline gives CDR1 GTSNPN, CDR2 SVGIG (reference sequence).